One sample yielded the 22 T cell receptor beta chains listed below, sequenced in a study of control samples from healthy donors and cancer patients. Assay: immunoSEQ multiplex PCR; the TCRdb copy retains only in-frame clones and omits some. The sample records about 98,000 clones, about four fifths being singletons. Sequenced input: blood. These receptors all come from a young woman in good health.

The chain is built from TRBV12-3 or TRBV12-4 and TRBJ2-5, with TRBD2 matching 8 bases. The V gene end was trimmed by 6 bases and the J gene end by 7 bases; junction bases not matched to a gene: 7. The CDR3 runs 13 residues. The CDR3 sequence: CASRDSGEGTQYF. CDR3 bases: TGTGCCAGCAGGGATAGCGGGGAGGGGACCCAGTACTTC.

The chain combines TRBV19 with TRBJ1-6; D unclear. Germline V gene sequence: CDR1 LNHDA, CDR2 SQIVND (reference sequence). This CDR3 spans 16 amino acids. V dropped 8 bases and J dropped 10 bases, with 24 bases sitting between them. The CDR3 DNA reads as TGTGCCAGTTCCTCTGGAGGGAATCGCGGTAGCTCACCCCTCCACTTT. This encodes CASSSGGNRGSSPLHF.

The CDR3 region has the DNA TGTGCCAGCAACTTGGGACTAGAACCCTACGAGCAGTACTTC. This encodes CASNLGLEPYEQYF. This sequence joins TRBV2 and TRBJ2-7; 8 bases agree with TRBD2. CDR1 and CDR2 (germline): SNHLY, FYNNEI. The CDR3 totals 14 residues. Trimming took 7 bases from V and 2 from J; bases not matched to a gene: 7.

The V and J genes are TRBV30 and TRBJ1-2, with 9 bases aligning to TRBD1. Trimming took 7 bases from V and 7 from J; bases not matched to a gene: 1. This CDR3 has 10 amino acids. Germline CDR1 reads GTSNPN; CDR2 reads SVGIG (reference sequence). The CDR3 DNA follows: TGTGCCTTACAGGGGGCTGGCTACACCTTC. Translating it yields CALQGAGYTF.

The chain has TRBV5-5 and TRBJ2-5; D is perhaps TRBD1 (5 bases). Trimming shortened V by 0 bases and J by 3 bases, and 6 bases separated the two germline ends. This CDR3 contains 13 residues. From germline, CDR1 is SGHKS and CDR2 YYEKEE (reference sequence). The CDR3 nucleotides read TGTGCCAGCAGCTTGGCAGGGAAAGAGACCCAGTACTTC. Translation gives CASSLAGKETQYF.

The rearrangement links TRBV24-1 to TRBJ1-2; a possible D gene is TRBD1 (6 bases). Germline values: CDR1 KGHDR, CDR2 SFDVKD. This CDR3 has 14 amino acids. The V end was cut by 3 bases, the J end by 2 bases, with 9 bases between. CDR3 sequence reads: CATSDRDINYGYTF. In DNA, the CDR3 is TGTGCCACCAGTGATAGGGACATCAACTATGGCTACACCTTC.

V is TRBV6-4 and J is TRBJ2-3; 9 bases are a match to TRBD2. CDR3 length: 17 amino acids. V lost 3 bases and J lost 4; bases outside the gene matches: 11. Germline CDR1 and CDR2: MRHNA and SNTAGT. The CDR3 loop is CASSESPLAGRADTQYF. The CDR3 nucleotides read TGTGCCAGCAGTGAGTCCCCTCTAGCGGGGCGGGCAGATACGCAGTATTTT.

This clone showed up just once. The chain combines TRBV7-9 with TRBJ2-2; 8 bases fit TRBD2. The CDR3 consists of 18 residues. Germline V lookup: CDR1 SEHNR, CDR2 FQNEAQ (reference sequence). Unmatched junction bases numbered 15, after V lost 5 bases and J lost 4 bases. CDR3 region: CASSRYELTSGRTGELFF. The CDR3, as DNA: TGTGCCAGCAGCCGTTATGAACTTACTAGCGGCCGCACCGGGGAGCTGTTTTTT.

The chain couples TRBV6-6 to TRBJ2-7, with D hard to call. CDR1 and CDR2 (germline): MNHNY, SVGAGI (reference sequence). The germline V and J ends were trimmed by 10 bases and 0 bases, with 19 bases remaining between them. This CDR3 spans 15 amino acids. The CDR3: CATHPGPLSSYEQYF. The CDR3 nucleotides read TGTGCCACCCACCCAGGACCACTGAGCTCCTACGAGCAGTACTTC.

This chain connects TRBV21-1 to TRBJ1-3; the table gives TRBD1 as D, unverified against the DNA. TRBV21-1 represents a pseudogene. The CDR3 is 14 amino acids. The CDR3 sequence is CARYWTVSGNTIYF. The DNA for the CDR3 is TGTGCCAGATATTGGACAGTCTCTGGAAACACCATATATTTT.

The chain links TRBV6-5 to TRBJ2-3; D gene unclear. The CDR3 has 13 amino acids. V dropped 6 bases and J dropped 9 bases, with 16 bases sitting between them. CDR1 is MNHEY, CDR2 SVGAGI, per germline. CDR3 protein: CASSLSTLGTQYF. The DNA of the CDR3 is TGTGCCAGCAGCCTCTCTACCCTCGGCACGCAGTATTTT.

The genes are TRBV5-4 and TRBJ1-1; 7 bases are a match to TRBD1. Germline V gene lookup returns CDR1 SGHNT and CDR2 YYREEE (reference sequence). V lost 1 base to trimming and J lost 6 bases; unmatched junction nucleotides: 3. This CDR3 has 13 residues. The CDR3 DNA reads TGTGCCAGCAGCTTGCAGGGGGGCGCTGAAGCTTTCTTT. Amino acids: CASSLQGGAEAFF.

The J gene is TRBJ1-1, the V gene TRBV13; possible D gene TRBD1, 5 bases. CDR1 and CDR2 from the germline V gene are PRHDT and FYEKMQ (reference sequence). Trimming left V 2 bases short and J 10 bases short, with 17 bases between. The CDR3 covers 14 residues. The CDR3 nucleotides read TGTGCCAGCAGCTTAAGGGAGACAGTGCCGAGAGCTTTCTTT. It is translated as CASSLRETVPRAFF.

This rearrangement joins TRBV18 to TRBJ2-2; 8 bases map to TRBD2. With 3 bases clipped from V and 5 bases from J, the junction kept 5 bases outside the gene matches. The CDR3 consists of 15 residues. Germline lookup yields CDR1 KGHSH and CDR2 LQKENI. CDR3 sequence: CASSPGLVETGELFF. As DNA, the CDR3 is TGTGCCAGCTCACCGGGACTAGTTGAGACCGGGGAGCTGTTTTTT. Looking up the rest from reference TRBV18 and TRBJ2-2 gives the full variable domain: NAGVMQNPRHLVRRRGQEARLRCSPMKGHSHVYWYRQLPEEGLKFMVYLQKENIIDESGMPKERFSAEFPKEGPSILRIQQVVRGDSAAYFCASSPGLVETGELFFGEGSRLTVL.

V is TRBV9 and J is TRBJ1-2; no clear D gene. Germline V gene lookup returns CDR1 SGDLS and CDR2 YYNGEE. The CDR3 extends over 12 amino acids. V shed 0 bases and J shed 6 bases, with 6 bases lying between them. Written as DNA, the CDR3 is TGTGCCAGCAGCGTAGGGACTCATGGCTACACCTTC. It codes for CASSVGTHGYTF. Filled out from reference TRBV9 and TRBJ1-2, the complete variable domain reads DSGVTQTPKHLITATGQRVTLRCSPRSGDLSVYWYQQSLDQGLQFLIQYYNGEERAKGNILERFSAQQFPDLHSELNLSSLELGDSALYFCASSVGTHGYTFGSGTRLTVV.

CDR3 residues: CASSQDLGGDQDTQYF. For the CDR3, the DNA is TGTGCCAGCAGCCAAGATCTGGGCGGGGATCAGGATACGCAGTATTTT. This chain joins TRBV4-2 and TRBJ2-3; a possible D gene is TRBD2 (6 bases). CDR1 and CDR2 (germline): LGHNA, YNFKEQ. The length of the CDR3 is 16 residues. Trimming left V 0 bases short and J 6 bases short, with 16 bases between.

V gene TRBV11-2 combines with J gene TRBJ2-3; TRBD1 matches 8 bases. The length of the CDR3 is 14 residues. The V gene end was trimmed by 5 bases and the J gene end by 4 bases; junction bases not matched to a gene: 5. Germline V gene lookup returns CDR1 SGHAT and CDR2 FQNNGV. As DNA, the CDR3 is TGTGCCAGCAGCACCGGACAGGGTGCAGATACGCAGTATTTT. Amino acids: CASSTGQGADTQYF.

V is TRBV12-5 and J is TRBJ2-5; possibly TRBD2 for D (5 bases). The CDR3 is made up of 13 amino acids. Trimming stripped 6 bases from V and 5 bases from J, with 13 bases between. Germline CDR1 LGHNT, CDR2 FRNRAP. CDR3 nucleotides: TGTGCTAGTGGCCGTCTAGCTGGGGAGACCCAGTACTTC. Protein product: CASGRLAGETQYF. Filled out from reference TRBV12-5 and TRBJ2-5, the complete variable domain reads DARVTQTPRHKVTEMGQEVTMRCQPILGHNTVFWYRQTMMQGLELLAYFRNRAPLDDSGMPKDRFSAEMPDATLATLKIQPSEPRDSAVYFCASGRLAGETQYFGPGTRLLVL.

The genes are TRBV6-1 and TRBJ1-5; D is perhaps TRBD1 (5 bases). The CDR3 sequence is 16 residues long. Germline CDR1 MNHNS, CDR2 SASEGT. Deletions cut 0 bases from V and 0 bases from J, with 9 bases between. The CDR3 sequence: CASSEARGVSNQPQHF. The CDR3 DNA is TGTGCCAGCAGTGAAGCGAGGGGCGTTAGCAATCAGCCCCAGCATTTT.

The chain is built from TRBV9 and TRBJ2-6; D possibly corresponds to TRBD1 (7 bases). Germline V gives CDR1 SGDLS, CDR2 YYNGEE. The V end lost 4 bases, the J end lost 3 bases, and 29 bases lay between the germline ends. CDR3 length: 21 amino acids. Here the CDR3 DNA reads TGTGCCAGCAGCCCGAGTCTTATGGAGGGGGCAATTCTTGTTGGGGCCAACGTCCTGACTTTC. Protein: CASSPSLMEGAILVGANVLTF.

The V gene is TRBV5-1, the J gene TRBJ1-1, with D uncertain. Trimming removed 0 bases at V and 6 bases at J, with 6 bases between. CDR1 SGHRS and CDR2 YFSETQ come from the germline V gene. The CDR3 sequence is 12 residues long. This chain's CDR3 is CASSLGAAEAFF. The CDR3 DNA reads TGCGCCAGCAGCTTGGGGGCCGCTGAAGCTTTCTTT.

The CDR3 loop reads CATSGAGRSTEAFF. CDR3 DNA: TGTGCCACCAGTGGCGCAGGGCGGAGCACTGAAGCTTTCTTT. The V and J genes are TRBV24-1 and TRBJ1-1; D perhaps matches TRBD1 (5 bases). V was cut by 5 bases and J by 4 bases, with 13 bases left in between. Germline V gives CDR1 KGHDR, CDR2 SFDVKD. There are 14 residues in the CDR3.